This TCR beta chain appears in the sequencing data of a study of cytomegalovirus exposure and HLA in healthy donors. The PCR was carried out with 60 Vbeta primers and 13 Jbeta primers. Profiling relied on immunoSEQ multiplex PCR, and the TCRdb table lists in-frame clones only, not all of them. This listing includes approximately 120,000 clones. V was shortened by 6 bases and J by 2 bases, with 17 bases between the two germline ends. The CDR3 is 15 amino acids. The germline gives CDR1 SGHNT, CDR2 YYREEE (reference sequence). The chain joins TRBV5-4 to TRBJ1-1; D is uncertain. The sequence was collected from a man aged 30-40 years in good health and CMV-seronegative. What was sequenced was PBMCs. CDR3: CASTLLIGRNTEAFF. The CDR3 DNA is TGTGCCAGCACCCTATTAATTGGGAGAAACACTGAAGCTTTCTTT.